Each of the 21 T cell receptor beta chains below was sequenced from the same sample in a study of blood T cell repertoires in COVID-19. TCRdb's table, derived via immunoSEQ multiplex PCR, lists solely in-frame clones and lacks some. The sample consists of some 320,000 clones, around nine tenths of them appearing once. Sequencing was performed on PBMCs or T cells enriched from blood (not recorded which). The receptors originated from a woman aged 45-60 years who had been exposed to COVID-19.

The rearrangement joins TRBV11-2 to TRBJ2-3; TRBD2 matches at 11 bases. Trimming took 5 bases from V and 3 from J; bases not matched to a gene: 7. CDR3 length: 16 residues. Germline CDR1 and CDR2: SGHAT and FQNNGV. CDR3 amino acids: CASSVKLAGVTDTQYF. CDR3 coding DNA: TGTGCCAGCAGCGTAAAACTAGCGGGGGTTACAGATACGCAGTATTTT.

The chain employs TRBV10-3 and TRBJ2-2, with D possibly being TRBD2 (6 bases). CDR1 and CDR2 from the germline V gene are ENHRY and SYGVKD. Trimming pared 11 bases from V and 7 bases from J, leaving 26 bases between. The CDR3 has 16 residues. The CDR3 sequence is CASEGRGDQGHGELFF. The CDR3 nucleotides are TGTGCCTCAGAGGGGCGGGGAGACCAGGGTCACGGGGAGCTGTTTTTT.

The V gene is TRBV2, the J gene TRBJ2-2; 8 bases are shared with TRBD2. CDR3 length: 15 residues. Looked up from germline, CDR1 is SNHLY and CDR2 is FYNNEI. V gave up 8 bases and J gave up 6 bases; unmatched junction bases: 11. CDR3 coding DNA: TGTGCCAGCCTTACCCAGCGGGGGAGACCCGGGGAGCTGTTTTTT. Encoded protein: CASLTQRGRPGELFF.

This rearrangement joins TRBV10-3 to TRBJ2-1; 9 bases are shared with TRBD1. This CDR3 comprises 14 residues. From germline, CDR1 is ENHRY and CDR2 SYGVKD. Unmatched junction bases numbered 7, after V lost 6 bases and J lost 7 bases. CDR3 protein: CAISLGTGLNEQFF. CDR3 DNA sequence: TGTGCCATCAGCCTCGGGACAGGGCTGAATGAGCAGTTCTTC.

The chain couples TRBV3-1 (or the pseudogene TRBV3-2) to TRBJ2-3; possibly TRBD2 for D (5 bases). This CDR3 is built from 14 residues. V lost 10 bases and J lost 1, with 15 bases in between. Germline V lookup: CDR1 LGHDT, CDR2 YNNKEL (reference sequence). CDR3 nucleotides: TGTGCCATCGGGCCGGGGTCCCGCACAGATACGCAGTATTTT. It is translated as CAIGPGSRTDTQYF.

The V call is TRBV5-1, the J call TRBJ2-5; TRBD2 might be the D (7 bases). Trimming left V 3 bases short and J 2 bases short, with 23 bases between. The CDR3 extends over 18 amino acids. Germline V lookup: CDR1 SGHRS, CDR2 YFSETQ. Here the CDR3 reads CASSSSGGRGRRQETQYF. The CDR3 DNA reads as TGCGCCAGCAGCTCCTCCGGGGGGCGGGGGAGGAGACAAGAGACCCAGTACTTC.

Written as DNA, the CDR3 is TGTGCCAGCAACCCCTCTGGCAGGGGAAAGAATGGCTACACCTTC. Its translation: CASNPSGRGKNGYTF. The chain couples TRBV28 to TRBJ1-2; D is possibly TRBD1 (6 bases). The germline gives CDR1 MDHEN, CDR2 SYDVKM. The ends were cut back, 7 bases at V and 6 bases at J, with 21 bases in the middle. The CDR3 totals 15 residues.

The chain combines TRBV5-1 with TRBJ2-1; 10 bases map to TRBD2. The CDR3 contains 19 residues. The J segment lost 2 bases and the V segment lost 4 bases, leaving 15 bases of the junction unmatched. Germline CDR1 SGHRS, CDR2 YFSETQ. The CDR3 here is CASSLGLAGAPGPYNEQFF. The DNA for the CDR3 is TGCGCCAGCAGCCTCGGGCTAGCGGGGGCCCCGGGCCCCTACAATGAGCAGTTCTTC. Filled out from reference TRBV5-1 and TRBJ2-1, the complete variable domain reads KAGVTQTPRYLIKTRGQQVTLSCSPISGHRSVSWYQQTPGQGLQFLFEYFSETQRNKGNFPGRFSGRQFSNSRSEMNVSTLELGDSALYLCASSLGLAGAPGPYNEQFFGPGTRLTVL.

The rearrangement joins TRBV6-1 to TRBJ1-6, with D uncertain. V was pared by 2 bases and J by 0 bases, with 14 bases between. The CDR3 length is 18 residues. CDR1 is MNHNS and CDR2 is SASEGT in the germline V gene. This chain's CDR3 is CASSEFAGYSSYNSPLHF. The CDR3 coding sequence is TGTGCCAGCAGTGAATTTGCCGGATACAGCTCCTATAATTCACCCCTCCACTTT.

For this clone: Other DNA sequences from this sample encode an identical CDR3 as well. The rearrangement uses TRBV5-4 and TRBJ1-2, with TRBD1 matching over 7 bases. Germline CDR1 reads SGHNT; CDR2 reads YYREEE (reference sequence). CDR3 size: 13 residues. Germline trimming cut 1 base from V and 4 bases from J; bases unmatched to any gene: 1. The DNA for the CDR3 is TGTGCCAGCAGCTTGCCAGGGGGCTATGGCTACACCTTC. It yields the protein CASSLPGGYGYTF.

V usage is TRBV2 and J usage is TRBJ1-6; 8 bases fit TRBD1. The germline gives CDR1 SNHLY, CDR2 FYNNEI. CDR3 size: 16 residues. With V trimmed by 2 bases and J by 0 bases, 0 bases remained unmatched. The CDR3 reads CASSEQGASYNSPLHF. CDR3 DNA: TGTGCCAGCAGTGAACAGGGGGCCTCCTATAATTCACCCCTCCACTTT.

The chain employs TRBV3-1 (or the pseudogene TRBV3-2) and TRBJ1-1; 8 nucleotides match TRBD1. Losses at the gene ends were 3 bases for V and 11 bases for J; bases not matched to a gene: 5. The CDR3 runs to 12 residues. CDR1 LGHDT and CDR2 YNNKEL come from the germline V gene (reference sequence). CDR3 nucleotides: TGTGCCAGCAGCCATGCCGACAGGGGCGCTTTCTTT. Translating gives CASSHADRGAFF.

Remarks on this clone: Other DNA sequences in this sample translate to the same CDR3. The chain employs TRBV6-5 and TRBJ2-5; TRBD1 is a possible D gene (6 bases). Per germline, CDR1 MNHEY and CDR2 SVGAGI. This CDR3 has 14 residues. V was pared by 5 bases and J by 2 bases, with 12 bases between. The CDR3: CASSLPGVQETQYF. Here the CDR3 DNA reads TGTGCCAGCAGTCTCCCAGGGGTTCAAGAGACCCAGTACTTC.

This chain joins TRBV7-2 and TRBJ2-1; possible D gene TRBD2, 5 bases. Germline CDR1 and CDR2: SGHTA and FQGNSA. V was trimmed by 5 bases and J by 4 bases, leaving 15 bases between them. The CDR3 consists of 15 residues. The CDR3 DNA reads TGTGCCAGCAGCCCCGAGGGCGGGCGATACAATGAGCAGTTCTTC. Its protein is CASSPEGGRYNEQFF.

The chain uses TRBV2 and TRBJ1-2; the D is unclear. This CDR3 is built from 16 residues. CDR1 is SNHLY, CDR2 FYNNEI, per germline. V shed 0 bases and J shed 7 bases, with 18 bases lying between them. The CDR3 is CASSEAPVTLYTGYTF. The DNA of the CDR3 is TGTGCCAGCAGTGAAGCGCCGGTCACCCTCTATACTGGCTACACCTTC.

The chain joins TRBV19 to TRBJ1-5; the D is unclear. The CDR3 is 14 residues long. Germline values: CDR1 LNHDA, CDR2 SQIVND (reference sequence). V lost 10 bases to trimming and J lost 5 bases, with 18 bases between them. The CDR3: CATSFRGSHQPQHF. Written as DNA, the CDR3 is TGTGCCACAAGTTTCAGAGGCTCCCATCAGCCCCAGCATTTT.

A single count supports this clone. This chain's CDR3 is CASSMGGGTGSVAGELFF. CDR3 DNA: TGTGCCAGTAGTATGGGCGGTGGGACAGGGAGTGTCGCCGGGGAGCTGTTTTTT. The V gene is TRBV19, the J gene TRBJ2-2; 9 bases are a match to TRBD1. The V gene end was trimmed by 3 bases and the J gene end by 6 bases; junction bases not matched to a gene: 14. Germline-derived CDR1 and CDR2 are LNHDA and SQIVND (reference sequence). This CDR3 spans 18 amino acids. Full variable domain (outside the CDR3, taken from reference TRBV19 and TRBJ2-2): DGGITQSPKYLFRKEGQNVTLSCEQNLNHDAMYWYRQDPGQGLRLIYYSQIVNDFQKGDIAEGYSVSREKKESFPLTVTSAQKNPTAFYLCASSMGGGTGSVAGELFFGEGSRLTVL.

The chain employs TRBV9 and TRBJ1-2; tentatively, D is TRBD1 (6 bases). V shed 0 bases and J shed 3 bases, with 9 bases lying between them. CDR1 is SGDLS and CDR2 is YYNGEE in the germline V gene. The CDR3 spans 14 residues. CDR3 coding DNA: TGTGCCAGCAGCGTAGATCAGGGGTACTATGGCTACACCTTC. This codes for CASSVDQGYYGYTF.

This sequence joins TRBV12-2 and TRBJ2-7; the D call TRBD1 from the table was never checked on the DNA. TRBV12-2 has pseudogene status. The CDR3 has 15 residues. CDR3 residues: CASRSGRDRAYEQYF. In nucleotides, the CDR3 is TGTGCAAGTCGCTCCGGAAGGGACAGGGCCTACGAGCAGTACTTC.

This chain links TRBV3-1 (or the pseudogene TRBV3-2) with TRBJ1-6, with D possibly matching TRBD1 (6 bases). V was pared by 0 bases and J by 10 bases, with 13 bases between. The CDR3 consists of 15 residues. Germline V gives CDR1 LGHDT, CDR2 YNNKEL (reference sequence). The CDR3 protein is CASSQDQGIGSPLHF. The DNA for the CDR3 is TGTGCCAGCAGCCAAGATCAGGGGATCGGATCACCCCTCCACTTT.

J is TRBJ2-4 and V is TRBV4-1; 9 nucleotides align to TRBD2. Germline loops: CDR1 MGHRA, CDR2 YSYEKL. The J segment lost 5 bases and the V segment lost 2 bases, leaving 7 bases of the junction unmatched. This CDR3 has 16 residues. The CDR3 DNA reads TGCGCCAGCAGCCAACCCGGGACTAGCAGGGAAAACATTCAGTACTTC. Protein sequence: CASSQPGTSRENIQYF.